What follows are 20 T cell receptor beta chains derived from one specimen sequenced in a study of post-analysis software for immune sequencing data. Regarding the study as a whole: The five TRBV segments detected at higher frequency in patients than in controls included TRBV5-6, TRBV5-1 and TRBV20-1.

Unique molecular identifiers were carried by the TCR beta cDNA libraries. Via MiXCR, TCRdb re-called the PCR reads, giving one row per CDR3 protein. The repertoire holds approximately 770,000 distinct CDR3 sequences, with roughly 50% as singletons. These receptors have no known antigen. The specimen was blood. The receptors shown here come from a girl aged 10-17 years with multiple sclerosis.

The chain links TRBV12-3 or TRBV12-4 to TRBJ1-5, with 7 nucleotides matching TRBD1. V gave up 6 bases and J gave up 3 bases; unmatched junction bases: 5. The CDR3 loop spans 14 amino acids. In DNA, the CDR3 is TGTGCCAGCAGCCAGGGGGACCACAATCAGCCCCAGCATTTT. Protein: CASSQGDHNQPQHF.

The chain is built from TRBV7-9 and TRBJ2-6; unclear D gene. The CDR3 has 14 amino acids. The ends were cut back, 5 bases at V and 13 bases at J, with 18 bases in the middle. Germline CDR1 is SEHNR and CDR2 is FQNEAQ (reference sequence). CDR3 loop: CASSLETTPRVLTF. CDR3 bases: TGTGCCAGCAGCCTTGAGACGACTCCCCGAGTCCTGACTTTC.

Only a few counts were recorded for this clonotype. V gene TRBV12-3 or TRBV12-4 combines with J gene TRBJ2-1, with D unclear. Trimming removed 3 bases at V and 10 bases at J, with 7 bases between. There are 11 residues in the CDR3. CDR3 nucleotide sequence: TGTGCCAGCAGTTTTACGCGGGAGCAGTTCTTC. Translating it yields CASSFTREQFF.

CDR3 sequence: CASSLYRQVFVNYGYTF. CDR3 nucleotide sequence: TGTGCCAGCAGTTTATATAGACAGGTTTTCGTTAACTATGGCTACACCTTC. This chain joins TRBV28 and TRBJ1-2; D is perhaps TRBD1 (6 bases). The CDR3 extends over 17 amino acids. Trimming took 1 base from V and 1 from J, leaving 16 bases between them. Germline-derived CDR1 and CDR2 are MDHEN and SYDVKM.

This clonotype was seen at least ten times. The chain has TRBV11-2 and TRBJ1-1; tentatively, D is TRBD1 (5 bases). Germline V gene lookup returns CDR1 SGHAT and CDR2 FQNNGV. Trimming cost V 3 bases and J 0 bases, with 14 bases left between them. CDR3 length: 16 residues. The CDR3 bases are TGTGCCAGCAGCTTCAGACGACAGTCCATGAACACTGAAGCTTTCTTT. Translation gives CASSFRRQSMNTEAFF.

This chain connects TRBV27 to TRBJ2-1; the D gene is possibly TRBD1 (5 bases). The CDR3 covers 14 residues. Germline CDR1 reads MNHEY; CDR2 reads SMNVEV (reference sequence). The ends were cut back, 6 bases at V and 4 bases at J, with 13 bases in the middle. This CDR3 is CASRRPDKYNEQFF. In DNA form, the CDR3 reads TGTGCCAGCAGACGCCCGGACAAGTACAATGAGCAGTTCTTC.

The V and J genes are TRBV12-3 or TRBV12-4 and TRBJ2-7, with 11 bases aligning to TRBD1. Trimming took 6 bases from V and 4 from J; bases not matched to a gene: 8. This CDR3 region has 15 residues. The CDR3 here is CASSSGGTGGYEQYF. The CDR3 nucleotides read TGTGCCAGCAGCTCAGGCGGGACAGGGGGGTACGAGCAGTACTTC.

V is TRBV11-2 and J is TRBJ1-2; tentative D call: TRBD1 (5 bases). This CDR3 contains 16 residues. Between the trimmed V and J ends, which lost 2 bases and 5 bases, there was a span of 18 bases. The germline CDR1 and CDR2 sequences are SGHAT and FQNNGV. The chain's CDR3 is CASSLPLQGFSYGYTF. In nucleotides, the CDR3 is TGTGCCAGCAGCTTACCTCTGCAGGGTTTTTCGTATGGCTACACCTTC.

The chain joins TRBV20-1 to TRBJ2-7; D is possibly TRBD2 (6 bases). This CDR3 has 14 residues. The germline gives CDR1 DFQATT, CDR2 SNEGSKA (reference sequence). Trimming pared 6 bases from V and 2 bases from J, leaving 17 bases between. CDR3 sequence reads: CSASGLLHPYEQYF. In DNA, the CDR3 is TGCAGTGCATCGGGACTCCTACACCCCTACGAGCAGTACTTC.

V is TRBV28 and J is TRBJ2-7; tentatively, D is TRBD2 (6 bases). The J call may be incorrect, as the DNA end agrees better with TRBJ2-5. Per the germline V gene, CDR1 is MDHEN and CDR2 is SYDVKM. This CDR3 is built from 12 residues. For the CDR3, the DNA is TGTGCCAGCCAGGGACTCAAAATGACCCAGTACTTC. The encoded protein is CASQGLKMTQYF.

The sample holds a few counts of this clonotype. The V call is TRBV15, the J call TRBJ2-7; tentatively, D is TRBD1 or TRBD2 (5 bases each). The CDR3 spans 14 residues. In germline, CDR1 is LNHNV, CDR2 YYDKDF (reference sequence). V was clipped by 0 bases and J by 12 bases, with 18 bases between them. The CDR3 spells CATSRERGSPGAYF. Written as DNA, the CDR3 is TGTGCCACCAGCAGAGAACGGGGCTCACCCGGCGCGTACTTC.

The chain joins TRBV9 to TRBJ1-2; possible D gene TRBD1, 6 bases. Trimming shortened V by 0 bases and J by 7 bases, and 16 bases separated the two germline ends. Germline lookup yields CDR1 SGDLS and CDR2 YYNGEE. The CDR3 spans 15 residues. CDR3 loop: CASSVAPGAVSGYTF. In DNA, the CDR3 is TGTGCCAGCAGCGTAGCTCCGGGGGCGGTTAGTGGCTACACCTTC.

The V call is TRBV11-2, the J call TRBJ1-5; TRBD1 matches at 8 bases. Germline V CDR1 and CDR2: SGHAT, FQNNGV. The CDR3 extends over 16 amino acids. V shed 5 bases and J 2 bases; nucleotides not matched to a gene: 8. CDR3 protein: CASSKTGGIGNQPQHF. Written as DNA, the CDR3 is TGTGCCAGCAGCAAAACAGGGGGAATCGGCAATCAGCCCCAGCATTTT.

The chain recombines TRBV20-1 with TRBJ2-7, with D unresolved. V shed 0 bases and J shed 2 bases, with 8 bases lying between them. Germline V gene lookup returns CDR1 DFQATT and CDR2 SNEGSKA (reference sequence). The length of the CDR3 is 13 residues. The CDR3 is CSARDKYTYEQYF. The CDR3 region has the DNA TGCAGTGCTAGAGACAAGTACACCTACGAGCAGTACTTC.

CDR3 DNA sequence: TGTGCCAGCAGCTCCAGGGGCGACACAGAGACCCAGTACTTC. Translating it yields CASSSRGDTETQYF. This chain links TRBV13 with TRBJ2-5, with a possible D match to TRBD1 (6 bases). CDR3 size: 14 residues. CDR1 is PRHDT and CDR2 is FYEKMQ in the germline V gene (reference sequence). Trimming removed 4 bases at V and 4 bases at J, with 13 bases between.

The rearrangement joins TRBV20-1 to TRBJ2-1, with D tentatively TRBD2 (5 bases). This CDR3 has 16 amino acids. Germline V gene data show CDR1 as DFQATT and CDR2 as SNEGSKA (reference sequence). V was pared by 1 base and J by 5 bases, with 18 bases between. Here the CDR3 reads CSARGASGLPNNEQFF. DNA for the CDR3: TGCAGTGCTAGAGGAGCCAGCGGCCTCCCGAACAATGAGCAGTTCTTC.

This chain uses TRBV20-1 with TRBJ2-3; 8 bases align to TRBD1. From germline, CDR1 is DFQATT and CDR2 SNEGSKA (reference sequence). There are 14 residues in the CDR3. V lost 6 bases and J lost 0; bases outside the gene matches: 5. CDR3 protein: CSASDRGSTDTQYF. As DNA, the CDR3 is TGCAGTGCCAGCGACAGGGGAAGCACAGATACGCAGTATTTT.

This clonotype has a handful of counts. The rearrangement joins TRBV12-3 or TRBV12-4 to TRBJ2-1; the match to TRBD2 covers 10 bases. This CDR3 is built from 16 residues. V gave up 2 bases and J gave up 4 bases; unmatched junction bases: 5. Here the CDR3 DNA reads TGTGCCAGCAGTTTAAGGGCTAGCGGGGGTTACAATGAGCAGTTCTTC. The encoded protein is CASSLRASGGYNEQFF.

This rearrangement joins TRBV12-3 or TRBV12-4 to TRBJ2-5, with D possibly matching TRBD1 (6 bases). This CDR3 contains 14 residues. Deletions cut 10 bases from V and 2 bases from J, with 17 bases between. For the CDR3, the DNA is TGTGCCACCACTGTCACCGGGACACAAGAGACCCAGTACTTC. It is translated as CATTVTGTQETQYF.

V is TRBV20-1 and J is TRBJ2-5; D is uncertain. The CDR3 sequence is 12 residues long. The germline gives CDR1 DFQATT, CDR2 SNEGSKA (reference sequence). V was trimmed by 2 bases and J by 3 bases, leaving 7 bases between them. DNA of the CDR3: TGCAGTGCTAGACCTTCGAAAGAGACCCAGTACTTC. Translating gives CSARPSKETQYF.